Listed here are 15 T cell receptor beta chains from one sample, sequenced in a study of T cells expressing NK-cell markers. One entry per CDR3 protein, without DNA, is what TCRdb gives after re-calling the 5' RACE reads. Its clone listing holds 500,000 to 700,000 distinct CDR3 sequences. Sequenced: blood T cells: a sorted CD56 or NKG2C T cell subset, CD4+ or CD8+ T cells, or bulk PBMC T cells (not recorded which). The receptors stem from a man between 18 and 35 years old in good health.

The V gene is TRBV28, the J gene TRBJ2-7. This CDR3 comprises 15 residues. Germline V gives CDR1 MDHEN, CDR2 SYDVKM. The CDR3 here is CASSLFVARSYEQYF. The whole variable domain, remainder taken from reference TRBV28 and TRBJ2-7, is DVKVTQSSRYLVKRTGEKVFLECVQDMDHENMFWYRQDPGLGLRLIYFSYDVKMKEKGDIPEGYSVSREKKERFSLILESASTNQTSMYLCASSLFVARSYEQYFGPGTRLTVT.

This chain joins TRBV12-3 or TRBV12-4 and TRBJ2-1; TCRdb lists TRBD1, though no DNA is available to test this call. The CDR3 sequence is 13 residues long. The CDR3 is CASLPGGRNEQFF.

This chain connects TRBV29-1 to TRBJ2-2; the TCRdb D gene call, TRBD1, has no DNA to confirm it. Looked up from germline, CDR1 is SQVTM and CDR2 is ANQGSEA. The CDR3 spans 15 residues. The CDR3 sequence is CSVILRDRKTGELFF.

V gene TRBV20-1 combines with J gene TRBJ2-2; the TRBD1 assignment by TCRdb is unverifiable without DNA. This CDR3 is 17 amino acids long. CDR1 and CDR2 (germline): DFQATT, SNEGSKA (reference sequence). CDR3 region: CSARDLFGQGGTGELFF.

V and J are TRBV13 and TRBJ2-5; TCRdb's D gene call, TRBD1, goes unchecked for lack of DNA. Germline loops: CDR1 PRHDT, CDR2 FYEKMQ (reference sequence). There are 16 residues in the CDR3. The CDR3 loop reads CASSSPPGTPGETQYF.

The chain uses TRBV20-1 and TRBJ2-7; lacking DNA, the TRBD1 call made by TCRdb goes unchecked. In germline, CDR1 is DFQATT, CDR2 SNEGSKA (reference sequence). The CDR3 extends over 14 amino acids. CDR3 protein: CSAPRRDRAYEQYF.

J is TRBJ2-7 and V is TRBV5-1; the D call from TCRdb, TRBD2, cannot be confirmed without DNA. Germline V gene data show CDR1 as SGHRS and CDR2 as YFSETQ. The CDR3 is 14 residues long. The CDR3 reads CASSLGTRIDEQYF.

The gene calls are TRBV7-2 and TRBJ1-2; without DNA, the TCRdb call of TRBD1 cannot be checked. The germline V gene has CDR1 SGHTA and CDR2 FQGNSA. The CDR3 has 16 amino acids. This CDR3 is CASSSSLGQGSYGYTF.

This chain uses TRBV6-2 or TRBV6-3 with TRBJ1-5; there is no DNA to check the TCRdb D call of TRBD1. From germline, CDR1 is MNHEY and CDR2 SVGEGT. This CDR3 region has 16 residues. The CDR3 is CASSYSRQGSGQPQHF.

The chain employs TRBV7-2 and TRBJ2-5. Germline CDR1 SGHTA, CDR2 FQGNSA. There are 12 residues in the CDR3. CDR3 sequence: CASSLALQTQYF.

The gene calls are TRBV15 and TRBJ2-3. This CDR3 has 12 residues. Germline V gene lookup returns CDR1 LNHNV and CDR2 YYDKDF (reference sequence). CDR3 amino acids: CATSKTTDTQYF.

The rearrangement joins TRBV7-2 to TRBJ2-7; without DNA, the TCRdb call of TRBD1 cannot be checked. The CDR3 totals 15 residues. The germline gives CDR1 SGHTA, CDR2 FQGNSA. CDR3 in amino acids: CASSFRWDTFYEQYF.

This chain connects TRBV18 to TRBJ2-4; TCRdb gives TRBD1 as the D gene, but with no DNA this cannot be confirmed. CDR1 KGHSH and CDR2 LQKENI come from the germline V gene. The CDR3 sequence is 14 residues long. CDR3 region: CASSPRLQGAIQYF.

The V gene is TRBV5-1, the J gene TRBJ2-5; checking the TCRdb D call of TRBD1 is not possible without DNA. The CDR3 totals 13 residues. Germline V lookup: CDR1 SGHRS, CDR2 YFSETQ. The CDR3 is CASSFGTEETQYF.

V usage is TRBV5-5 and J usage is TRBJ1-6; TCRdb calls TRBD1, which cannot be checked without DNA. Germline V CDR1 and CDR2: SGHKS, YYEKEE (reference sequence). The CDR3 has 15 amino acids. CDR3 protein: CASSLAAGGSSPLHF.